The clone carrying this TCR beta chain has at least ten counts. Its matching antigen is unknown. The sample originates from a study of regulatory T cells in long-lasting Graves disease. Time point of the sample: newly diagnosed GD, antithyroid drugs for less than 3 months. Making the TCR library involved RNA that had been extracted from PBMCs. The V gene lost 5 bases and the J gene lost 4 bases, with 8 bases spanning the gap. This CDR3 contains 12 residues. The study, taken as a whole, reports: It was in persistent disease that TRBV28, TRBJ1-2 and TRBJ2-5 were favored.

Library construction for TCR beta used iRepertoire HTBI primers and Arm-PCR of CDR3 regions. One entry per CDR3 protein, called by TCRdb with MiXCR from the multiplex PCR reads. Counted here are about 400,000 distinct CDR3 sequences, 14% to 15% occurring once; the ten biggest clones make up approximately 7.8%. The same sample was also studied in work on T cells in Graves' hyperthyroidism and ophthalmopathy. That report adds: The authors deemed Graves' hyperthyroidism stable absent ophthalmopathy progression within 18 months.

This receptor was obtained from a woman between 35 and 50 years old with Graves disease. This chain connects TRBV12-3 or TRBV12-4 to TRBJ1-2; perhaps TRBD1 as D (5 bases). Sample: peripheral blood mononuclear cells (PBMCs), taken at new diagnosis, from a patient treated with antithyroid drugs. As DNA, the CDR3 is TGTGCCAGCAGTCAAGACAGCTATGGCTACACCTTC. It is translated as CASSQDSYGYTF.